Listed here are 32 T cell receptor beta chains from one sample, sequenced in a study of T cells in Graves' hyperthyroidism and ophthalmopathy. Authors of the study amplified TCR beta CDR3 regions from RNA transcripts. The HTBI primer set drove a first-round RT-PCR of the TCR CDR3. One entry per CDR3 protein results from TCRdb running MiXCR on the multiplex PCR reads. The profile covers over 200,000 distinct CDR3 sequences, with approximately 14% appearing a single time and roughly 13% taken by the ten largest. The sequencing input was blood. The origin of the receptors is a woman aged 40 to 50 with Graves' hyperthyroidism that later progressed to Graves' ophthalmopathy.

Worth noting for this clonotype: Germline is not matched at one junction end, which may reflect a read error. The chain carries TRBV6-1 and TRBJ2-1, with D unclear. The CDR3 covers 16 residues. Germline V lookup: CDR1 MNHNS, CDR2 SASEGT. The CDR3 protein is CASSEYLDTPYNEQFF. The CDR3 DNA follows: TGCGCCAGCAGTGAGTATCTGGATACCCCCTACAATGAGCAGTTCTTC.

This clonotype has at least ten counts. The rearrangement joins TRBV4-1 to TRBJ2-3, with TRBD1 matching 7 bases. Germline V lookup: CDR1 MGHRA, CDR2 YSYEKL. The CDR3 runs to 14 residues. The trim removed 4 bases at V and 6 bases at J, leaving 7 bases unmatched. CDR3 bases: TGCGCCAGCAGCCGTCGACAGGGAGCCGATACGCAGTATTTT. This codes for CASSRRQGADTQYF.

The sample holds many counts of this clonotype. The chain joins TRBV3-1 to TRBJ2-2; TRBD2 matches 14 bases. Per germline, CDR1 LGHDT and CDR2 YNNKEL (reference sequence). V was pared by 1 base and J by 2 bases, with 6 bases of the junction left unmatched. The CDR3 consists of 19 residues. The CDR3 DNA reads TGTGCCAGCAGCCAAGTACGACTAGCGGGAGGGCCAAACACCGGGGAGCTGTTTTTT. Protein: CASSQVRLAGGPNTGELFF.

This clonotype has a count of ten or more. The rearrangement links TRBV29-1 to TRBJ2-1; 11 bases agree with TRBD2. J gave up 5 bases and V 6 bases, and 9 bases lay outside the gene matches. Germline CDR1 SQVTM, CDR2 ANQGSEA. The CDR3 has 15 amino acids. CDR3 in amino acids: CSVSLLAGGDNEQFF. CDR3 nucleotides: TGCAGCGTCAGCCTTCTAGCGGGGGGAGACAATGAGCAGTTCTTC.

This clonotype was found many times. This chain uses TRBV5-1 with TRBJ2-1; 8 bases agree with TRBD2. The germline V gene encodes CDR1 SGHRS and CDR2 YFSETQ. V lost 1 base, J lost 10 bases, and 7 bases stayed unmatched. This CDR3 spans 14 amino acids. CDR3 in amino acids: CASSLTGLELEQFF. CDR3 DNA sequence: TGCGCCAGCAGCTTGACGGGACTAGAATTGGAGCAGTTCTTC.

This clonotype was seen many times. The rearrangement links TRBV12-3 or TRBV12-4 to TRBJ1-1; D perhaps matches TRBD1 (5 bases). The CDR3 loop spans 15 amino acids. V lost 3 bases and J 1 base, leaving 12 bases between the germline ends. Here the CDR3 DNA reads TGTGCCAGCAGTTTCTGGTATCAGGGGAACACTGAAGCTTTCTTT. As protein: CASSFWYQGNTEAFF.

Note on this clonotype: The junction departs from germline at one end; a sequencing error may be responsible. This chain uses TRBV19 with TRBJ2-5; 9 bases match TRBD2. This CDR3 contains 18 residues. Germline V lookup: CDR1 LNHDA, CDR2 SQIVND (reference sequence). The CDR3 sequence: CANSLGLAKGGDQETQYF. Written as DNA, the CDR3 is TGTGCCAATAGTTTGGGACTAGCCAAAGGGGGAGACCAAGAGACCCAGTACTTC.

The table lists this clonotype with many counts. The gene calls are TRBV7-9 and TRBJ2-6, with D uncertain. V was pared by 10 bases and J by 3 bases, with 19 bases between. The germline V gene encodes CDR1 SEHNR and CDR2 FQNEAQ (reference sequence). This CDR3 spans 16 amino acids. In nucleotides, the CDR3 is TGTGCCACCTATTATATCCGGTTAGGTGGGGCCAACGTCCTGACTTTC. Residues: CATYYIRLGGANVLTF. Full variable domain (remainder filled in from reference TRBV7-9 and TRBJ2-6): DTGVSQNPRHKITKRGQNVTFRCDPISEHNRLYWYRQTLGQGPEFLTYFQNEAQLEKSRLLSDRFSAERPKGSFSTLEIQRTEQGDSAMYLCATYYIRLGGANVLTFGAGSRLTVL.

There are many counts of this clonotype. V and J are TRBV6-1 and TRBJ2-7; 13 bases match TRBD2. Germline assignment: CDR1 MNHNS and CDR2 SASEGT. The CDR3 covers 15 residues. V was clipped by 6 bases and J by 4 bases; unmatched bases: 6. The CDR3 reads CASSILAGGSYEQYF. In nucleotides, the CDR3 is TGTGCCAGCAGCATACTAGCGGGAGGGAGTTACGAGCAGTACTTC.

This clonotype has at least ten counts. The chain couples TRBV2 to TRBJ2-1, with D tentatively TRBD2 (5 bases). V was shortened by 9 bases and J by 7 bases, with 10 bases between the two germline ends. Looked up from germline, CDR1 is SNHLY and CDR2 is FYNNEI. There are 11 residues in the CDR3. The CDR3 loop reads CARRTPNEQFF. Written as DNA, the CDR3 is TGTGCCAGGAGGACTCCTAATGAGCAGTTCTTC.

This chain joins TRBV4-1 and TRBJ2-7; D uncertain. The CDR3 sequence is 14 residues long. From germline, CDR1 is MGHRA and CDR2 YSYEKL. V lost 2 bases to trimming and J lost 4 bases, with 12 bases between them. CDR3 protein: CASSQSGLGYEQYF. CDR3 nucleotides: TGCGCCAGCAGCCAATCCGGCCTCGGATACGAGCAGTACTTC.

There are many counts of this clonotype. V is TRBV15 and J is TRBJ1-1, with a weak D call TRBD1 (5 bases). Germline V CDR1 and CDR2: LNHNV, YYDKDF (reference sequence). The CDR3 contains 15 residues. Trimming pared 3 bases from V and 0 bases from J, leaving 11 bases between. CDR3 nucleotides: TGTGCCACCAGCAGCTTCCGGGACCTGAACACTGAAGCTTTCTTT. This sequence encodes CATSSFRDLNTEAFF.

This clonotype was picked up a small number of times. A much larger clone is a single base away; this may be a read error. The rearrangement uses TRBV6-1 and TRBJ1-5, with D possibly matching TRBD1 (5 bases). CDR1 and CDR2 (germline): MNHNS, SASEGT. Trimming pared 4 bases from V and 0 bases from J, leaving 19 bases between. CDR3 length: 18 residues. This chain's CDR3 is CASSGIPSPTVSNQPQHF. CDR3 nucleotide sequence: TGTGCCAGCAGTGGAATACCTTCCCCGACAGTTAGCAATCAGCCCCAGCATTTT.

J is TRBJ2-7 and V is TRBV6-1; 7 positions match TRBD2. The CDR3 is 15 residues long. Germline lookup yields CDR1 MNHNS and CDR2 SASEGT. The trim removed 1 base at V and 1 base at J, leaving 4 bases unmatched. In DNA form, the CDR3 reads TGTGCCAGCAGTGAAGAGTGGGGGGGTTCCTACGAGCAGTACTTC. The encoded protein is CASSEEWGGSYEQYF.

This clonotype was observed many times. The CDR3 protein is CASSLEAGTFSYEQYF. The DNA of the CDR3 is TGTGCCAGCAGCTTGGAGGCCGGGACTTTCTCCTACGAGCAGTACTTC. The gene calls are TRBV11-1 and TRBJ2-7; D might be TRBD2 (6 bases). Deletions cut 3 bases from V and 0 bases from J, with 15 bases between. There are 16 residues in the CDR3. The germline V gene encodes CDR1 SGHAT and CDR2 FQDESV (reference sequence).

This clonotype appeared many times. The genes are TRBV19 and TRBJ2-7, with TRBD1 matching over 10 bases. The CDR3 consists of 15 residues. Trimming at V came to 3 bases and at J to 4 bases, leaving 6 bases not matched to a gene. The germline CDR1 and CDR2 sequences are LNHDA and SQIVND (reference sequence). CDR3 bases: TGTGCCAGTAGTATCGCGGGACAGGGGATGTACGAGCAGTACTTC. It encodes CASSIAGQGMYEQYF.

This clonotype was detected ten times or more. The CDR3 coding sequence is TGTGCCAGCAGCCCGGTTAGTGGAGGGAATTACGAGCAGTACTTC. This codes for CASSPVSGGNYEQYF. The V gene is TRBV27, the J gene TRBJ2-7; D possibly corresponds to TRBD2 (6 bases). The germline V gene has CDR1 MNHEY and CDR2 SMNVEV (reference sequence). V gave up 6 bases and J gave up 4 bases, with 19 bases separating them. The CDR3 consists of 15 residues.

The chain employs TRBV20-1 and TRBJ1-1; 12 bases line up with TRBD1. The CDR3 extends over 20 amino acids. The trim removed 1 base at V and 5 bases at J, leaving 20 bases unmatched. Germline values: CDR1 DFQATT, CDR2 SNEGSKA (reference sequence). CDR3 amino acids: CSARVLTGTGGPRENTEAFF. DNA of the CDR3: TGCAGTGCTAGAGTATTAACCGGGACAGGGGGCCCCCGAGAGAATACTGAAGCTTTCTTT.

This clonotype was detected ten times or more. The chain links TRBV6-1 to TRBJ1-6, with 7 positions matching TRBD1. Trimming cost V 6 bases and J 0 bases; bases outside gene matches: 8. The CDR3 is made up of 17 amino acids. Germline V lookup: CDR1 MNHNS, CDR2 SASEGT. Here the CDR3 DNA reads TGTGCCAGCAGACCAACAGGGGTGAGCTCCTATAATTCACCCCTCCACTTT. Amino acids: CASRPTGVSSYNSPLHF.

This clonotype showed up just a few times. The CDR3 region is CASGLVLGTAGNEQFF. As DNA, the CDR3 is TGTGCTAGTGGTTTGGTACTTGGGACTGCGGGGAATGAGCAGTTCTTC. The chain links TRBV12-5 to TRBJ2-1; perhaps TRBD2 as D (6 bases). This CDR3 comprises 16 residues. The germline V gene encodes CDR1 LGHNT and CDR2 FRNRAP. Between the trimmed V and J ends, which lost 0 bases and 7 bases, there was a span of 16 bases.

This clonotype was observed at least ten times. V usage is TRBV29-1 and J usage is TRBJ1-1; 7 nucleotides line up with TRBD1. J gave up 1 base and V 4 bases, and 6 bases lay outside the gene matches. Germline loops: CDR1 SQVTM, CDR2 ANQGSEA. The CDR3 runs to 14 residues. CDR3 in amino acids: CSVALGTANTEAFF. CDR3 bases: TGCAGCGTTGCCCTCGGGACAGCGAACACTGAAGCTTTCTTT.

This clonotype has just a few counts. The chain uses TRBV18 and TRBJ1-5; D uncertain. The V end lost 2 bases, the J end lost 1 base, and 6 bases lay between the germline ends. The germline V gene has CDR1 KGHSH and CDR2 LQKENI. The CDR3 is made up of 14 amino acids. CDR3 residues: CASSPEDSNQPQHF. The DNA for the CDR3 is TGTGCCAGCTCACCAGAGGACAGCAATCAGCCCCAGCATTTT.

This clonotype was seen repeatedly, ten times or more. This sequence joins TRBV18 and TRBJ2-5; possibly TRBD1 for D (5 bases). Germline CDR1 reads KGHSH; CDR2 reads LQKENI. This CDR3 is built from 16 residues. Trimming pared 1 base from V and 5 bases from J, leaving 17 bases between. The CDR3 protein is CASSPQQDRGRETQYF. CDR3 coding DNA: TGTGCCAGCTCACCACAACAGGATAGAGGACGCGAGACCCAGTACTTC.

This clonotype has a count of ten or more. The J gene is TRBJ2-5, the V gene TRBV28; tentatively, D is TRBD1 (6 bases). V was clipped by 1 base and J by 5 bases, with 11 bases between them. Germline CDR1 and CDR2: MDHEN and SYDVKM. CDR3 size: 14 residues. In DNA form, the CDR3 reads TGTGCCAGCAGTTTATTACCAGGGGATGAGACCCAGTACTTC. Amino acid sequence: CASSLLPGDETQYF.

The table lists this clonotype with many counts. Germline and junction disagree at one end, which may indicate a read error. The CDR3 is CASSQAPGYTYEQYF. For the CDR3, the DNA is TGTGCCAGCAGTCAAGCACCGGGATATACCTACGAGCAGTACTTC. The chain joins TRBV6-1 to TRBJ2-7; D perhaps matches TRBD2 (5 bases). CDR3 length: 15 residues. The germline gives CDR1 MNHNS, CDR2 SASEGT.

This clonotype was detected ten times or more. The V call is TRBV20-1, the J call TRBJ2-1; tentatively, D is TRBD2 (6 bases). The CDR3 is made up of 12 amino acids. V gave up 3 bases and J gave up 12 bases, with 15 bases separating them. The germline gives CDR1 DFQATT, CDR2 SNEGSKA (reference sequence). The CDR3 is CSASPGDLGQFF. The DNA of the CDR3 is TGCAGTGCTAGTCCGGGAGACTTAGGGCAGTTCTTC.

The chain recombines TRBV6-2 or TRBV6-3 with TRBJ2-2; 7 nucleotides match TRBD2. The CDR3 has 14 amino acids. V trimming: 6 bases; J trimming: 6 bases; junction bases outside the gene matches: 7. Germline values: CDR1 MNHEY, CDR2 SVGEGT. This chain's CDR3 is CASRGGGNPGELFF. For the CDR3, the DNA is TGTGCCAGCAGGGGGGGGGGTAATCCCGGGGAGCTGTTTTTT.

This clonotype came up many times. This chain links TRBV11-2 with TRBJ1-1, with D uncertain. The CDR3 runs to 13 residues. With 4 bases removed from V and 5 bases from J, the gap between germline ends came to 11 bases. CDR1 SGHAT and CDR2 FQNNGV come from the germline V gene. The CDR3 region is CASSSWMGTEAFF. The CDR3 nucleotides are TGTGCCAGCAGCTCGTGGATGGGAACTGAAGCTTTCTTT.

Many counts were recorded for this clonotype. The genes are TRBV9 and TRBJ1-2; D uncertain. Per germline, CDR1 SGDLS and CDR2 YYNGEE. The CDR3 runs 14 residues. V lost 5 bases, J lost 4 bases, and 15 bases lay in between. The DNA for the CDR3 is TGTGCCAGCAGTGAAACGAAAGCACTCTATGGCTACACCTTC. Translation gives CASSETKALYGYTF.

This clonotype showed up many times. The V call is TRBV6-1, the J call TRBJ2-2, with 8 bases fitting TRBD2. This CDR3 contains 17 residues. Losses at the gene ends were 0 bases for V and 8 bases for J; bases not matched to a gene: 11. The germline V gene has CDR1 MNHNS and CDR2 SASEGT. CDR3 loop: CASSEALTGGPLGELFF. The CDR3 DNA sequence: TGTGCCAGCAGTGAAGCCCTGACGGGAGGGCCCCTGGGGGAGCTGTTTTTT.

This clonotype was observed many times. The rearrangement links TRBV28 to TRBJ2-6; D not resolved. The CDR3 is 13 residues long. Germline CDR1 is MDHEN and CDR2 is SYDVKM. V lost 8 bases, J lost 2 bases, and 7 bases lay in between. Written as DNA, the CDR3 is TGTGCCAGCTCACCCCCTGGGGCCAACGTCCTGACTTTC. Its translation is CASSPPGANVLTF.

This clonotype was picked up many times. The chain links TRBV12-3 or TRBV12-4 to TRBJ1-2; D is unresolved. The CDR3 has 15 residues. Trimming left V 3 bases short and J 2 bases short, with 13 bases between. The CDR3 protein is CASSFSGKRNYGYTF. The CDR3 DNA reads TGTGCCAGCAGTTTTTCTGGGAAAAGAAACTATGGCTACACCTTC.